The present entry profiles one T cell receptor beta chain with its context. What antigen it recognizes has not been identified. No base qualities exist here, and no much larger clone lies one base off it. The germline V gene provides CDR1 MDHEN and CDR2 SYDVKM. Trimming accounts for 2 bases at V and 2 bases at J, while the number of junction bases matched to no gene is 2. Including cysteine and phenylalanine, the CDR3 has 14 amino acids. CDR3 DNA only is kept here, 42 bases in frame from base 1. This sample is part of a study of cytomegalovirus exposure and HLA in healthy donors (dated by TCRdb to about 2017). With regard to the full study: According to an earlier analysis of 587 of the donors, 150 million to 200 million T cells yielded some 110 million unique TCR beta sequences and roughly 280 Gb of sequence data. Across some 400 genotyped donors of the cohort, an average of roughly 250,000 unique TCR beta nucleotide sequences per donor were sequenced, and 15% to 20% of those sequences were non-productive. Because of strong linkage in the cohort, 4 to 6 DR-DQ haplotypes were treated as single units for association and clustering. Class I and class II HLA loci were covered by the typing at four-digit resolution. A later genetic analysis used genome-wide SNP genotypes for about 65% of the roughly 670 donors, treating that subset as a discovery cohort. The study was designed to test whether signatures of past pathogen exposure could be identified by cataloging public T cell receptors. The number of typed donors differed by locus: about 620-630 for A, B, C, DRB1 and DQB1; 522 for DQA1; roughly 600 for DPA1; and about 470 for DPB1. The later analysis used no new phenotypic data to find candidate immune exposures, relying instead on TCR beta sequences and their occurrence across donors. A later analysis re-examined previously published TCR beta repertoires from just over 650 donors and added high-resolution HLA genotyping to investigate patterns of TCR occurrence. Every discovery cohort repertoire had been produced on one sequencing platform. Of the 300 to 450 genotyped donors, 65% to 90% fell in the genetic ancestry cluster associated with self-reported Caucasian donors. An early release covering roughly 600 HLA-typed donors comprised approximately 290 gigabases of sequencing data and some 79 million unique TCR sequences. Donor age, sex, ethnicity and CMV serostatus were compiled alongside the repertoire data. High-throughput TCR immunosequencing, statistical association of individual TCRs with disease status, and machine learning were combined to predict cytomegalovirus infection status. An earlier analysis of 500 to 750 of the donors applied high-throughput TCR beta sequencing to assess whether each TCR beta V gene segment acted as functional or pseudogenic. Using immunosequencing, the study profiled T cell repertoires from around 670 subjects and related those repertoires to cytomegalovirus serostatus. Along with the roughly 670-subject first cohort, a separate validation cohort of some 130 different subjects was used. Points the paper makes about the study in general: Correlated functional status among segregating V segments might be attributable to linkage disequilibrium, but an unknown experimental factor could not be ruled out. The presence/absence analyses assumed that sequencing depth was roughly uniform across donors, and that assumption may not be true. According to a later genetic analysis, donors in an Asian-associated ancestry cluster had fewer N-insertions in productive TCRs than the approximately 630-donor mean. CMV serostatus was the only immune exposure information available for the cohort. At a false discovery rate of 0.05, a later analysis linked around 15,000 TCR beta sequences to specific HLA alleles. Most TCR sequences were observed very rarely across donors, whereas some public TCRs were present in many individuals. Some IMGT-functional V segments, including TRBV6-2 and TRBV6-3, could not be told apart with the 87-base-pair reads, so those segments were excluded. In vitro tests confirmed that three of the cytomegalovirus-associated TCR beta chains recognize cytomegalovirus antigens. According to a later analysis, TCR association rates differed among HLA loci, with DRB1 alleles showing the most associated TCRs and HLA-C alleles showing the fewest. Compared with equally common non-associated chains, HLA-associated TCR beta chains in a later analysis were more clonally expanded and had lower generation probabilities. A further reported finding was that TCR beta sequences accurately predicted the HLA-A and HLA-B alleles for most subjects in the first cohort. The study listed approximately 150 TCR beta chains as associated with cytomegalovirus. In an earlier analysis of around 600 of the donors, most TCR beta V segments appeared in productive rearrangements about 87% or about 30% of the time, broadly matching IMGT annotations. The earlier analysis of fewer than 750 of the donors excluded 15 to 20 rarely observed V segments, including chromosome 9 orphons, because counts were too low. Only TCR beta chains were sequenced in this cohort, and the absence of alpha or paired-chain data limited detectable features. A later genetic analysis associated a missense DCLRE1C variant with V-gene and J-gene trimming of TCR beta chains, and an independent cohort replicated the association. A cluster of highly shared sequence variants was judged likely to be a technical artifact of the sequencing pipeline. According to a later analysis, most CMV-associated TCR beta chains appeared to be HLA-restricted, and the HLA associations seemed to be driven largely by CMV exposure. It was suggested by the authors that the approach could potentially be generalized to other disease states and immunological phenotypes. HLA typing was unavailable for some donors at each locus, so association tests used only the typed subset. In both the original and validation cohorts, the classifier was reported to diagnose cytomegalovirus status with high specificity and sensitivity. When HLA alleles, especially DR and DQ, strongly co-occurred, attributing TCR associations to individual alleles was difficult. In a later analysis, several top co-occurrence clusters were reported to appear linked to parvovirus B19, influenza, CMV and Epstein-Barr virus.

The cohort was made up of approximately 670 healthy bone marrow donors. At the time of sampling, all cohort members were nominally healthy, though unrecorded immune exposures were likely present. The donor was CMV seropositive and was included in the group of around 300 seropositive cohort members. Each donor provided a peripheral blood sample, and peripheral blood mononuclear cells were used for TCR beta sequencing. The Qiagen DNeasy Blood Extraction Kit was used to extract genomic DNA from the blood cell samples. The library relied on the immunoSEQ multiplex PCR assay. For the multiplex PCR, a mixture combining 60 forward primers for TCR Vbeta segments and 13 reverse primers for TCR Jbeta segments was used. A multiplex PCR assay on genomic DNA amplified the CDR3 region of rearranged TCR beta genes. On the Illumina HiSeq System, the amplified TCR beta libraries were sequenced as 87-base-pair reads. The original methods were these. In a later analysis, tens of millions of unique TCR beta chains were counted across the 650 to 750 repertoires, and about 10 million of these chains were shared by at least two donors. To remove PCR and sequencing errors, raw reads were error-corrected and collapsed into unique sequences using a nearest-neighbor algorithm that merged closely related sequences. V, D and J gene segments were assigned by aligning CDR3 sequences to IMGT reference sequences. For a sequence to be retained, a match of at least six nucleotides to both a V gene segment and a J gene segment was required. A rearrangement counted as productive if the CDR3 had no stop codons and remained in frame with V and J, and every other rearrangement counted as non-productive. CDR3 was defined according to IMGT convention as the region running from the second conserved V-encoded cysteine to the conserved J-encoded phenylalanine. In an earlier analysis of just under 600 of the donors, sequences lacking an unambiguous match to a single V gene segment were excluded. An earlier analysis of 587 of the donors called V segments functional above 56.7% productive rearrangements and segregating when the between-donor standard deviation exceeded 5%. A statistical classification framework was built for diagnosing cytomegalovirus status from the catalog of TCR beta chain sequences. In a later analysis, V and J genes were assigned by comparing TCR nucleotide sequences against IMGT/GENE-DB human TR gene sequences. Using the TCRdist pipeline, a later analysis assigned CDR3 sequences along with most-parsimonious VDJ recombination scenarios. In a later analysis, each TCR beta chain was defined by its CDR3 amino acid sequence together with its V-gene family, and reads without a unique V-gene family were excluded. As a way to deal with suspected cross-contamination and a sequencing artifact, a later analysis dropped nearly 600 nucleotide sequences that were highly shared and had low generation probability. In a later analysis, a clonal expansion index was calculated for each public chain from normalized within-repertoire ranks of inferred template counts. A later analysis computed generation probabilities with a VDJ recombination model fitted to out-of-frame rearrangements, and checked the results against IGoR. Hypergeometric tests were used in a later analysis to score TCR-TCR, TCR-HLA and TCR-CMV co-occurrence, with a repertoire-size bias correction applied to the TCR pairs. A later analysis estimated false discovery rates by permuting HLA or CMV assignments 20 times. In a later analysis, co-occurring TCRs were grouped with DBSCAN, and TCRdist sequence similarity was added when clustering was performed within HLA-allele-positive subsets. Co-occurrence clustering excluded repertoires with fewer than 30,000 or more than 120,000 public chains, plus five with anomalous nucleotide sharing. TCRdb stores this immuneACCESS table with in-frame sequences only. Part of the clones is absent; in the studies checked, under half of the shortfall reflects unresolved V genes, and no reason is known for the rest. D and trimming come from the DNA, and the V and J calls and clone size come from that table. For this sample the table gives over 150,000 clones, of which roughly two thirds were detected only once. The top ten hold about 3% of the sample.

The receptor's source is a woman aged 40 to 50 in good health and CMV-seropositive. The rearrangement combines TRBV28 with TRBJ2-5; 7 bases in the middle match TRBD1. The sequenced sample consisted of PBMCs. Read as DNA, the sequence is TGTGCCAGCAGTTTAGGACAGGCACAAGAGACCCAGTACTTC. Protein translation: CASSLGQAQETQYF.